These 16 T cell receptor beta chains originate from one sample sequenced in a study of cytomegalovirus exposure and HLA in healthy donors. PCR involved 60 Vbeta and 13 Jbeta primers. Assay used: immunoSEQ multiplex PCR; TCRdb lists only in-frame clones, some missing. Of 95,000 to 150,000 clones detected, 8% to 11% appear once; the ten largest clones hold approximately 4.4%. Sequencing was done on a sample of PBMCs. The receptors here all came from a woman aged 18-29 years in good health and CMV-seropositive.

This clone was detected a few times. The genes are TRBV30 and TRBJ2-7; 7 positions agree with TRBD1. J was trimmed by 5 bases and V by 5 bases; bases with no gene match: 12. Germline V gene lookup returns CDR1 GTSNPN and CDR2 SVGIG (reference sequence). CDR3 size: 14 residues. CDR3 bases: TGTGCCTGGGGCCTAGGGGGCCACGAGAACGAGCAGTACTTC. Encoded protein: CAWGLGGHENEQYF. The variable domain in full, completed from reference TRBV30 and TRBJ2-7, reads SQTIHQWPATLVQPVGSPLSLECTVEGTSNPNLYWYRQAAGRGLQLLFYSVGIGQISSEVPQNLSASRPQDRQFILSSKKLLLSDSGFYLCAWGLGGHENEQYFGPGTRLTVT.

V usage is TRBV9 and J usage is TRBJ2-2; TRBD1 might be the D (7 bases). Trimming removed 3 bases from V and 2 bases from J, with 20 bases in between. This CDR3 spans 18 amino acids. Germline-derived CDR1 and CDR2 are SGDLS and YYNGEE. The CDR3: CASSANPGGQKNTGELFF. CDR3 nucleotides: TGTGCCAGCAGCGCGAATCCAGGGGGGCAAAAAAACACCGGGGAGCTGTTTTTT.

This clone was counted only a few times. The chain links TRBV30 to TRBJ2-1, with a tentative D call TRBD1 (6 bases). Trimming removed 4 bases from V and 6 bases from J, with 10 bases in between. Germline loops: CDR1 GTSNPN, CDR2 SVGIG (reference sequence). The CDR3 length is 12 residues. The CDR3 DNA is TGTGCCTGGACAGGGGCCCCCAATGAGCAGTTCTTC. This translates into CAWTGAPNEQFF.

The J gene is TRBJ1-1, the V gene TRBV20-1; D is unclear. The V and J ends lost 4 bases and 10 bases respectively, with 13 bases between them. This CDR3 is 11 amino acids long. Germline loops: CDR1 DFQATT, CDR2 SNEGSKA (reference sequence). This CDR3 reads CSANAGIRAFF. CDR3 DNA: TGCAGTGCTAACGCGGGCATACGAGCTTTCTTT.

The chain links TRBV30 to TRBJ2-1, with TRBD1 as a possible D gene (6 bases). Germline loops: CDR1 GTSNPN, CDR2 SVGIG (reference sequence). Trimming stripped 3 bases from V and 12 bases from J, with 18 bases between. The CDR3 sequence is 13 residues long. The chain's CDR3 is CAWRGAVGSGQFF. In DNA, the CDR3 is TGTGCCTGGAGGGGGGCGGTGGGTTCAGGGCAGTTCTTC.

V gene TRBV5-4 combines with J gene TRBJ2-5, with TRBD1 as a possible D gene (6 bases). V was cut by 0 bases and J by 7 bases, with 7 bases left in between. CDR1 is SGHNT and CDR2 is YYREEE in the germline V gene (reference sequence). The CDR3 runs to 12 residues. The CDR3 loop reads CASSLVGATQYF. The CDR3 coding sequence is TGTGCCAGCAGCTTGGTGGGGGCGACCCAGTACTTC.

This clone was detected a few times. CDR3 in amino acids: CAWSLDRDTGELFF. As DNA, the CDR3 is TGTGCCTGGAGTTTGGACAGAGACACCGGGGAGCTGTTTTTT. This chain connects TRBV30 to TRBJ2-2; D perhaps matches TRBD1 (6 bases). V was pared by 2 bases and J by 3 bases, with 10 bases between. Germline CDR1 and CDR2: GTSNPN and SVGIG (reference sequence). The CDR3 length is 14 residues.

This clone was found a few times. The genes are TRBV5-6 and TRBJ2-5; a possible D gene is TRBD1 (6 bases). The V end was cut by 2 bases, the J end by 3 bases, with 11 bases between. Germline CDR1 and CDR2: SGHDT and YYEEEE. This CDR3 spans 14 amino acids. CDR3 region: CASSLKGHKETQYF. CDR3 bases: TGTGCCAGCAGCTTAAAGGGACACAAAGAGACCCAGTACTTC. Complete variable domain (other parts from reference TRBV5-6 and TRBJ2-5): DAGVTQSPTHLIKTRGQQVTLRCSPKSGHDTVSWYQQALGQGPQFIFQYYEEEERQRGNFPDRFSGHQFPNYSSELNVNALLLGDSALYLCASSLKGHKETQYFGPGTRLLVL.

The rearrangement uses TRBV27 and TRBJ1-5; D call uncertain. Trimming stripped 1 base from V and 7 bases from J, with 11 bases between. The CDR3 contains 14 residues. Germline CDR1 is MNHEY and CDR2 is SMNVEV (reference sequence). CDR3 loop: CASSLYIFGQPQHF. Written as DNA, the CDR3 is TGTGCCAGCAGTTTATATATATTCGGGCAGCCCCAGCATTTT.

This clone was seen a few times. The genes are TRBV19 and TRBJ2-7; perhaps TRBD2 as D (5 bases). From germline, CDR1 is LNHDA and CDR2 SQIVND (reference sequence). V lost 0 bases and J 3 bases, leaving 6 bases between the germline ends. The length of the CDR3 is 13 residues. The CDR3 loop is CASSIDRDYEQYF. The DNA of the CDR3 is TGTGCCAGTAGTATAGATCGGGACTACGAGCAGTACTTC.

This clone has more than one count but fewer than ten. The chain joins TRBV2 to TRBJ2-5, with 12 bases fitting TRBD2. CDR1 is SNHLY, CDR2 FYNNEI, per germline. The length of the CDR3 is 15 residues. V was pared by 4 bases and J by 5 bases, with 5 bases of the junction left unmatched. CDR3 DNA sequence: TGTGCCAGCAGTGTCGCTAGCGGGAGGGTGGAGACCCAGTACTTC. Translating it yields CASSVASGRVETQYF.

V and J are TRBV4-1 and TRBJ2-7; tentatively, D is TRBD1 (5 bases). Per the germline V gene, CDR1 is MGHRA and CDR2 is YSYEKL. Deletions cut 4 bases from V and 2 bases from J, with 9 bases between. The CDR3 contains 13 residues. The DNA of the CDR3 is TGCGCCAGCAGCCGACAGTCAACCTACGAGCAGTACTTC. Translating gives CASSRQSTYEQYF.

This rearrangement joins TRBV7-3 to TRBJ2-1; 10 bases are shared with TRBD2. The germline gives CDR1 SGHTA, CDR2 FQGTGA. This CDR3 contains 15 residues. The junction had 5 bases not matched to a gene; V was cut back by 5 bases and J by 4 bases. The CDR3 nucleotides are TGTGCCAGCAGCGCCAGCGGGAGGGCGTACAATGAGCAGTTCTTC. Its protein is CASSASGRAYNEQFF.

This clone was seen only a few times. The chain has TRBV2 and TRBJ2-3; possible D gene TRBD2, 5 bases. This CDR3 spans 12 amino acids. V shed 3 bases and J shed 5 bases, with 6 bases lying between them. Germline-derived CDR1 and CDR2 are SNHLY and FYNNEI. Here the CDR3 DNA reads TGTGCCAGCAGTGAGGGAGAAGATACGCAGTATTTT. It translates to CASSEGEDTQYF. The full variable domain, its missing parts supplied by reference TRBV2 and TRBJ2-3, is EPEVTQTPSHQVTQMGQEVILRCVPISNHLYFYWYRQILGQKVEFLVSFYNNEISEKSEIFDDQFSVERPDGSNFTLKIRSTKLEDSAMYFCASSEGEDTQYFGPGTRLTVL.

This clone was counted only a few times. V gene TRBV7-9 combines with J gene TRBJ2-5; 7 nucleotides line up with TRBD2. The germline V gene has CDR1 SEHNR and CDR2 FQNEAQ (reference sequence). V dropped 3 bases and J dropped 1; count of bases not matched to a gene: 8. The CDR3 covers 16 residues. The chain's CDR3 is CASSFTEGGSQETQYF. For the CDR3, the DNA is TGTGCCAGCAGCTTCACGGAGGGAGGGAGCCAAGAGACCCAGTACTTC.

The V call is TRBV7-2, the J call TRBJ2-3; D unresolved. This CDR3 contains 14 residues. From germline, CDR1 is SGHTA and CDR2 FQGNSA. Trimming took 4 bases from V and 1 from J, leaving 9 bases between them. DNA of the CDR3: TGTGCCAGCAGCTCGAGCTCCCGCACAGATACGCAGTATTTT. Its protein product is CASSSSSRTDTQYF. The full variable domain, with the rest looked up from reference TRBV7-2 and TRBJ2-3, is GAGVSQSPSNKVTEKGKDVELRCDPISGHTALYWYRQSLGQGLEFLIYFQGNSAPDKSGLPSDRFSAERTGGSVSTLTIQRTQQEDSAVYLCASSSSSRTDTQYFGPGTRLTVL.